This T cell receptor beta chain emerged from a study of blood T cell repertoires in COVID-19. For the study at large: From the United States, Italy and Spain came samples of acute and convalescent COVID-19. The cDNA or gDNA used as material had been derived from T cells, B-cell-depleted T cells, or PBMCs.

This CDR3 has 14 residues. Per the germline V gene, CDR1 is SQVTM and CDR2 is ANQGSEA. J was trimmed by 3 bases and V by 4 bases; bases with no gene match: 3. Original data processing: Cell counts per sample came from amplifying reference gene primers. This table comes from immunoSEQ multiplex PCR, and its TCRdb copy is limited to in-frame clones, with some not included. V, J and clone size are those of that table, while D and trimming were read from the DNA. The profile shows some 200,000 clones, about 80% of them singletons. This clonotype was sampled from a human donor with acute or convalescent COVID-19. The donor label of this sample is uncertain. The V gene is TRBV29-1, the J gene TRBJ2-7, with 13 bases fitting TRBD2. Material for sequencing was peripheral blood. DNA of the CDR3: TGCAGCGTTGCCGGGACTAGCGGGAACTACGAGCAGTACTTC. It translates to CSVAGTSGNYEQYF.